Presented here are 9 T cell receptor beta chains from one specimen sequenced in a study of vaccination effects on CD4 cells after COVID-19. Sequencing used immunoSEQ multiplex PCR; TCRdb keeps in-frame clones, though not all of them. The repertoire includes roughly 24,000 clones, 77% of them detected once, and about 24% sits in the top ten. Viral peptide pools were used in the ViraFEST assay to expand antigen-specific CD4+ T cells, and sequencing came afterward. CD4+ T cell isolation took place after approximately 11 days of culture. BNT162b2 vaccine or mRNA-1273 vaccine was given to participants in two doses. Their specific antigens are unknown. Here the sequenced sample was CD4+ T cells from PBMCs cultured with HCoV-NL63 spike peptides, taken after COVID-19 vaccination. The source is a human donor who received a COVID-19 vaccine.

The chain links TRBV5-8 to TRBJ2-3; no definite D call. CDR1 and CDR2 (germline): SGHTS, YDEGEE. Trimming removed 4 bases at V and 2 bases at J, with 8 bases between. The CDR3 runs to 13 residues. The chain's CDR3 is CASSRPLTDTQYF. The CDR3 DNA sequence: TGTGCCAGCAGCCGGCCGCTCACAGATACGCAGTATTTT.

This rearrangement joins TRBV19 to TRBJ1-3; tentatively, D is TRBD1 (6 bases). The CDR3 sequence is 17 residues long. V lost 3 bases to trimming and J lost 0 bases, with 15 bases between them. CDR1 is LNHDA, CDR2 SQIVND, per germline (reference sequence). CDR3 protein: CASSIGQLIHSGNTIYF. The CDR3 coding sequence is TGTGCCAGTAGTATCGGACAGCTGATACACTCTGGAAACACCATATATTTT.

The genes are TRBV7-2 and TRBJ2-1, with unresolved D. The CDR3 length is 13 residues. Germline V gene data show CDR1 as SGHTA and CDR2 as FQGNSA. Trimming stripped 5 bases from V and 10 bases from J, with 15 bases between. The CDR3 sequence: CASSLTPRREQFF. CDR3 nucleotide sequence: TGTGCCAGCAGCCTCACCCCCAGAAGGGAGCAGTTCTTC. Full variable domain (rest looked up from reference TRBV7-2 and TRBJ2-1): GAGVSQSPSNKVTEKGKDVELRCDPISGHTALYWYRQSLGQGLEFLIYFQGNSAPDKSGLPSDRFSAERTGGSVSTLTIQRTQQEDSAVYLCASSLTPRREQFFGPGTRLTVL.

The genes are TRBV5-1 and TRBJ2-4; the D gene is possibly TRBD2 (6 bases). Germline V gives CDR1 SGHRS, CDR2 YFSETQ. The germline V and J ends were trimmed by 4 bases and 6 bases, with 11 bases remaining between them. This CDR3 is 13 amino acids long. DNA of the CDR3: TGCGCCAGCAGCCTCGCGGGGTCAAACATTCAGTACTTC. Its protein product is CASSLAGSNIQYF.

This clone turned up a few times. V usage is TRBV2 and J usage is TRBJ2-7, with D tentatively TRBD1 or TRBD2 (5 bases each). The CDR3 totals 15 residues. The ends were cut back, 3 bases at V and 0 bases at J, with 12 bases in the middle. The germline V gene has CDR1 SNHLY and CDR2 FYNNEI. The CDR3 DNA reads TGTGCCAGCAGTGACGCCAGGGACCTCTCCTACGAGCAGTACTTC. This sequence encodes CASSDARDLSYEQYF. Complete variable domain (other parts from reference TRBV2 and TRBJ2-7): EPEVTQTPSHQVTQMGQEVILRCVPISNHLYFYWYRQILGQKVEFLVSFYNNEISEKSEIFDDQFSVERPDGSNFTLKIRSTKLEDSAMYFCASSDARDLSYEQYFGPGTRLTVT.

V usage is TRBV3-1 (or the pseudogene TRBV3-2) and J usage is TRBJ1-1; weak D call: TRBD1 (6 bases). Trimming shortened V by 1 base and J by 8 bases, and 14 bases separated the two germline ends. The CDR3 runs to 14 residues. Germline loops: CDR1 LGHDT, CDR2 YNNKEL (reference sequence). The CDR3 region has the DNA TGTGCCAGCAGCCAAGCCGGTACCGACAGGGAAGCTTTCTTT. It encodes CASSQAGTDREAFF.

The chain couples TRBV6-5 to TRBJ1-2; TRBD1 matches at 9 bases. The CDR3 runs 15 residues. The germline gives CDR1 MNHEY, CDR2 SVGAGI. Trimming removed 6 bases from V and 7 bases from J; junction bases left unmatched: 12. The CDR3 DNA reads as TGTGCCAGCAGAATCCCCGGGACAGGGCAAGGTGGCTACACCTTC. Protein sequence: CASRIPGTGQGGYTF.

The V call is TRBV29-1, the J call TRBJ1-2, with 7 bases lining up with TRBD1. J was trimmed by 4 bases and V by 3 bases; bases with no gene match: 5. CDR1 and CDR2 (germline): SQVTM, ANQGSEA. The CDR3 loop spans 13 amino acids. CDR3 residues: CSVDPQGTYGYTF. The DNA for the CDR3 is TGCAGCGTTGACCCACAGGGGACCTATGGCTACACCTTC. Looking up the rest from reference TRBV29-1 and TRBJ1-2 gives the full variable domain: SAVISQKPSRDICQRGTSLTIQCQVDSQVTMMFWYRQQPGQSLTLIATANQGSEATYESGFVIDKFPISRPNLTFSTLTVSNMSPEDSSIYLCSVDPQGTYGYTFGSGTRLTVV.

This sequence joins TRBV6-2 or TRBV6-3 and TRBJ1-1, with TRBD1 identical over 7 bases. The CDR3 length is 14 residues. Germline trimming cut 4 bases from V and 1 base from J; bases unmatched to any gene: 3. In germline, CDR1 is MNHEY, CDR2 SVGEGT. This CDR3 reads CASSSRTGNTEAFF. Written as DNA, the CDR3 is TGTGCCAGCAGTTCCCGGACAGGGAACACTGAAGCTTTCTTT.